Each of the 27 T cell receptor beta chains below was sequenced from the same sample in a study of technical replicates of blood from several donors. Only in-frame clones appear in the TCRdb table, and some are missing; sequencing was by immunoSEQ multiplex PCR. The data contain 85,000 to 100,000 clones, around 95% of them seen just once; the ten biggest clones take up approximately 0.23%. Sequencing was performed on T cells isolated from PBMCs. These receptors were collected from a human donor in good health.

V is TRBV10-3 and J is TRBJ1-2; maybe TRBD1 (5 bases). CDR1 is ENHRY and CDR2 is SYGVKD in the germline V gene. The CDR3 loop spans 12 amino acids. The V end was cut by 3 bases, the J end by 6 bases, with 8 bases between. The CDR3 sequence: CAISDWGDGYTF. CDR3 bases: TGTGCCATCAGTGATTGGGGGGATGGCTACACCTTC.

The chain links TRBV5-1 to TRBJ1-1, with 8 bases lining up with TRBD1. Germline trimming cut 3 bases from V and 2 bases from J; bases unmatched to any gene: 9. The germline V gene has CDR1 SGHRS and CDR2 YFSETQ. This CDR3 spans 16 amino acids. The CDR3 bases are TGCGCCAGCAGCTGGGGCAGGGGGCGCGACAACACTGAAGCTTTCTTT. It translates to CASSWGRGRDNTEAFF. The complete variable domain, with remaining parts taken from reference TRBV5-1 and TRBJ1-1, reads KAGVTQTPRYLIKTRGQQVTLSCSPISGHRSVSWYQQTPGQGLQFLFEYFSETQRNKGNFPGRFSGRQFSNSRSEMNVSTLELGDSALYLCASSWGRGRDNTEAFFGQGTRLTVV.

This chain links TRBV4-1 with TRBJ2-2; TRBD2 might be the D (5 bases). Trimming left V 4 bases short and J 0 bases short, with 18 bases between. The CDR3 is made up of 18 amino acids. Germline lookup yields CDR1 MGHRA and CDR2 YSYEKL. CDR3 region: CASSLSNNRGSNTGELFF. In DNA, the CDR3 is TGCGCCAGCAGCCTCTCGAACAACCGGGGTTCGAACACCGGGGAGCTGTTTTTT.

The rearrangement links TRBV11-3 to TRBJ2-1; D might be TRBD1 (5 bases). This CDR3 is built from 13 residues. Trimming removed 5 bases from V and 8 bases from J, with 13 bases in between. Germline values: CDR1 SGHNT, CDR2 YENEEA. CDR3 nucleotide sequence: TGTGCCAGCAGCCCAGTACAGGATCATGAGCAGTTCTTC. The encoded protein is CASSPVQDHEQFF.

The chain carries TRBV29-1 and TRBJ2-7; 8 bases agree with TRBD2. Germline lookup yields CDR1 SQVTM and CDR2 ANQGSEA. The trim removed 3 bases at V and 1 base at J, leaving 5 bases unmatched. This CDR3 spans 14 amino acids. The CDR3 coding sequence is TGCAGCGTTGAGCTTAGCGGGGCTTCCTACGAGCAGTACTTC. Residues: CSVELSGASYEQYF.

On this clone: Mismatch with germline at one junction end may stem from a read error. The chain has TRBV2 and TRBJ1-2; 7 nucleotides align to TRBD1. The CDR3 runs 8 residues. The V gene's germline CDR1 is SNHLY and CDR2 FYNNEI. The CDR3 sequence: CASSRDSF. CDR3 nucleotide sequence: TGTGCCAGCAGCCGGGACAGCTTC.

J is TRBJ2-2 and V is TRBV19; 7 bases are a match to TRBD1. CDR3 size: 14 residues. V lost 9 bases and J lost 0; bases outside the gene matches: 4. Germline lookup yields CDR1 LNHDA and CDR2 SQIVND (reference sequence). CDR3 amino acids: CASNQGANTGELFF. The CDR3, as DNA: TGTGCCAGCAACCAGGGGGCGAACACCGGGGAGCTGTTTTTT.

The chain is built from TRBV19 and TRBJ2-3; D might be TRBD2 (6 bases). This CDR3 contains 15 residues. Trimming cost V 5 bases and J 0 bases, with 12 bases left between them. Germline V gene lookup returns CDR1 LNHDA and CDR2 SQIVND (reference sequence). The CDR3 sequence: CASSGGTFSTDTQYF. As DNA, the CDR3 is TGTGCCAGTAGTGGGGGGACTTTTAGCACAGATACGCAGTATTTT.

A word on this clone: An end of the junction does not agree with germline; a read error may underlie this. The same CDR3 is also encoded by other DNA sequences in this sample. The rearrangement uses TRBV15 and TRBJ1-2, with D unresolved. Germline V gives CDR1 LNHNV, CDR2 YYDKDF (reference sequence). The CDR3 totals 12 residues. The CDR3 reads CATSSPGIGYTF. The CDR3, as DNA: TGTGCCACCAGCAGTCCGGGGATTGGCTATACCTTC.

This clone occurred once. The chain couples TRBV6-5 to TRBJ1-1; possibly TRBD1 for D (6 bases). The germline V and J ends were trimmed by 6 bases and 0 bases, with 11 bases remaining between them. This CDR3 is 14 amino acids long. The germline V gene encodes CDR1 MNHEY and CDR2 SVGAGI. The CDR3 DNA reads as TGTGCCAGCAGCCTTCAGGGGATGAACACTGAAGCTTTCTTT. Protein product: CASSLQGMNTEAFF.

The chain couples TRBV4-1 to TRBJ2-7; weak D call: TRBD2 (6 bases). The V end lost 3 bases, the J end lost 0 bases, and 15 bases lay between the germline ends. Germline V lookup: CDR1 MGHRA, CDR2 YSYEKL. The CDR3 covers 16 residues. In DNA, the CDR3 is TGCGCCAGCAGCCAGGCCACCGGGACTTACTCCTACGAGCAGTACTTC. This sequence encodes CASSQATGTYSYEQYF.

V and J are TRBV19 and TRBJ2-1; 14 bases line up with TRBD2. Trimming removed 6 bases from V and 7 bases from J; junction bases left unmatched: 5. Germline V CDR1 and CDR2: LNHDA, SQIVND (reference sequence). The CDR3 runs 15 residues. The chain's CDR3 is CASRPTSGGENEQFF. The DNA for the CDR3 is TGTGCCAGTAGGCCGACTAGCGGGGGGGAAAATGAGCAGTTCTTC.

CDR3 DNA sequence: TGTGCCAGCAGAGTCATGGACAGAGCACAAGAGACCCAGTACTTC. This gives the protein CASRVMDRAQETQYF. The chain uses TRBV6-5 and TRBJ2-5; D possibly corresponds to TRBD1 (6 bases). The CDR3 runs to 15 residues. The V end was cut by 6 bases, the J end by 2 bases, with 16 bases between. Per germline, CDR1 MNHEY and CDR2 SVGAGI.

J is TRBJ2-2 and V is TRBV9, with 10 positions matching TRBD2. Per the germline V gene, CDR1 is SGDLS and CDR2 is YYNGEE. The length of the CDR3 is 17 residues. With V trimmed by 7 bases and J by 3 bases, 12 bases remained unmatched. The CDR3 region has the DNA TGTGCCAGCGGATCCCAGAGCGGGAGGGCCGACACCGGGGAGCTGTTTTTT. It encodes CASGSQSGRADTGELFF.

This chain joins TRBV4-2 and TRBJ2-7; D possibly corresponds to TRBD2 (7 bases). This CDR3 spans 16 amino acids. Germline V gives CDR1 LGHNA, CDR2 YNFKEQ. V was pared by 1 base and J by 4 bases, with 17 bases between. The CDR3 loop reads CASSQAEGGAGYEQYF. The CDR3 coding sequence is TGTGCCAGCAGCCAAGCTGAGGGGGGGGCAGGGTACGAGCAGTACTTC.

The DNA for the CDR3 is TGCGCCAGCAGACCCAAACCGACAGGGAACTATGGCTACACCTTC. Encoded protein: CASRPKPTGNYGYTF. This sequence joins TRBV5-1 and TRBJ1-2, with 7 bases that match TRBD1. V lost 5 bases, J lost 2 bases, and 9 bases stayed unmatched. The CDR3 is 15 amino acids. Germline CDR1 and CDR2: SGHRS and YFSETQ.

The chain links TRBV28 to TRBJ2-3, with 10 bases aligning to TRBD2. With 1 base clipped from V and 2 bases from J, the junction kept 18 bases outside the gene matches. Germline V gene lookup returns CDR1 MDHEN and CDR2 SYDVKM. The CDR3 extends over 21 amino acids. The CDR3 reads CASSLLHLAGAHYSITDTQYF. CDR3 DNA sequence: TGTGCCAGCAGTTTATTACATCTAGCGGGGGCCCACTATTCGATCACAGATACGCAGTATTTT.

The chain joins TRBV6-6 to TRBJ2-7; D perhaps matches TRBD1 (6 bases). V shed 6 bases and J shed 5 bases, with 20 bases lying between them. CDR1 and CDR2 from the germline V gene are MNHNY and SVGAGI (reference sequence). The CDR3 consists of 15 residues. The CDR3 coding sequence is TGTGCCAGCAGAAACCGGGACATAGGGATTAACGAGCAGTACTTC. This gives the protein CASRNRDIGINEQYF.

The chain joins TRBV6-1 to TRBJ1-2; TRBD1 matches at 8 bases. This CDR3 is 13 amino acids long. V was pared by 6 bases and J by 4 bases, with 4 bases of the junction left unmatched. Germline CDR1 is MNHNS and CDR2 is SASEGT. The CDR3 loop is CASRVTGAYGYTF. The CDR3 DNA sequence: TGTGCCAGCAGGGTGACAGGGGCCTATGGCTACACCTTC.

CDR3 protein: CASSSDRDQNNEQFF. CDR3 coding DNA: TGTGCCAGCAGCTCGGACAGAGATCAGAACAATGAGCAGTTCTTC. This chain links TRBV7-9 with TRBJ2-1; D perhaps matches TRBD1 (6 bases). The CDR3 runs to 15 residues. V lost 4 bases and J 5 bases, leaving 15 bases between the germline ends. Germline-derived CDR1 and CDR2 are SEHNR and FQNEAQ (reference sequence).

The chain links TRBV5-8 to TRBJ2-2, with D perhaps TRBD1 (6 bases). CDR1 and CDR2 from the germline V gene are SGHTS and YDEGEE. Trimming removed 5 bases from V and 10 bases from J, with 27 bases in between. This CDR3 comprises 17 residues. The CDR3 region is CASRGTGTFYFLEELFF. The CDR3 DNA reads TGTGCCAGCAGGGGCACCGGGACATTCTACTTTTTGGAGGAGCTGTTTTTT. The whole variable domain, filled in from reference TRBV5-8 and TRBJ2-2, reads EAGVTQSPTHLIKTRGQQATLRCSPISGHTSVYWYQQALGLGLQFLLWYDEGEERNRGNFPPRFSGRQFPNYSSELNVNALELEDSALYLCASRGTGTFYFLEELFFGEGSRLTVL.

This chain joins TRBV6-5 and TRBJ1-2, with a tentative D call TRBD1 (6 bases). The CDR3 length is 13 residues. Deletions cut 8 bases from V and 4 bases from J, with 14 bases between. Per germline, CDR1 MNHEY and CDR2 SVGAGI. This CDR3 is CASSLRGSYGYTF. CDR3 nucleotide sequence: TGTGCCAGCTCCCTTAGGGGGTCCTATGGCTACACCTTC.

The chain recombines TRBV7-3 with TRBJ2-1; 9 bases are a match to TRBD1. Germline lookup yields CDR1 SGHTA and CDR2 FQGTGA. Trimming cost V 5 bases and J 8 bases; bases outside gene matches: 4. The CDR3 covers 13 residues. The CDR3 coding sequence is TGTGCCAGCAGCCCCTGGACAGGGGATGAGCAGTTCTTC. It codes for CASSPWTGDEQFF.

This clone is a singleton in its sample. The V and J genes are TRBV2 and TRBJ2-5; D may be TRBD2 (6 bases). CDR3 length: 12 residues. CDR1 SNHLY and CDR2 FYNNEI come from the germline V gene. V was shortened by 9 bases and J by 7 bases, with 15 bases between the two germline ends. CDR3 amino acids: CARATSRGTQYF. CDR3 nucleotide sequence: TGTGCCAGAGCGACCTCGCGGGGGACCCAGTACTTC.

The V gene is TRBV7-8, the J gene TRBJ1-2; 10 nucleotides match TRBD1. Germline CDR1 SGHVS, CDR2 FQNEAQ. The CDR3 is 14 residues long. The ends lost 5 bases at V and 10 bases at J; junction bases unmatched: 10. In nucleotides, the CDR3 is TGTGCCAGCAGCCGGAGACAGGGGGCATCTGTCTACACCTTC. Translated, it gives CASSRRQGASVYTF.

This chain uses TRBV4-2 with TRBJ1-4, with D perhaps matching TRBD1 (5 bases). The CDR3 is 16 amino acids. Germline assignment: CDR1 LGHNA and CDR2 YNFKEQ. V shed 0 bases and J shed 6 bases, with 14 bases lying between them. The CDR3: CASSQERWGEDEKLFF. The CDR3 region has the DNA TGTGCCAGCAGCCAAGAACGGTGGGGGGAGGATGAAAAACTGTTTTTT.

The CDR3 coding sequence is TGTGCCAGCAGTTTAATCGGGGGACTCTACGAGCAGTACTTC. As protein: CASSLIGGLYEQYF. V usage is TRBV6-5 and J usage is TRBJ2-7; D may be TRBD2 (6 bases). Trimming pared 4 bases from V and 3 bases from J, leaving 13 bases between. Germline assignment: CDR1 MNHEY and CDR2 SVGAGI. The CDR3 totals 14 residues.